A single sample gave rise to the 14 T cell receptor beta chains below, sequenced in a study of OX40 agonist ivuxolimab in advanced cancers. The repertoire was sequenced with immunoSEQ multiplex PCR; TCRdb's copy has only in-frame clones and lacks some. The data show tens of thousands of clones, with around 90% seen just once and about 2.5% held by the top ten. The sequencing used CD4+ or CD8+ T cells sorted from blood, collected in a trial of the OX40 agonist ivuxolimab. The receptors shown here come from an adult with an advanced solid tumor such as melanoma, head and neck, liver or kidney cancer.

The chain carries TRBV28 and TRBJ1-2; D unresolved. The CDR3 loop spans 13 amino acids. CDR1 MDHEN and CDR2 SYDVKM come from the germline V gene. The ends were cut back, 3 bases at V and 4 bases at J, with 9 bases in the middle. DNA of the CDR3: TGTGCCAGCAGTTTTAGTCAGCGCTATGGCTACACCTTC. Its translation is CASSFSQRYGYTF.

This clone was detected only once. The chain uses TRBV4-1 and TRBJ2-3, with 13 bases identical to TRBD2. V dropped 10 bases and J dropped 3; count of bases not matched to a gene: 13. CDR3 size: 17 residues. Germline V gives CDR1 MGHRA, CDR2 YSYEKL. CDR3 coding DNA: TGCGCCACCATGACGAGGACTAGCGGGAGTGGTACAGATACGCAGTATTTT. Translating it yields CATMTRTSGSGTDTQYF.

The chain has TRBV4-2 and TRBJ2-3; 12 nucleotides line up with TRBD2. The germline CDR1 and CDR2 sequences are LGHNA and YNFKEQ. The junction had 7 bases not matched to a gene; V was cut back by 3 bases and J by 3 bases. The CDR3 is 17 residues long. The CDR3 DNA reads as TGTGCCAGCAGCCAGTCCCCCGGGACTAGCGGGACAGATACGCAGTATTTT. It yields the protein CASSQSPGTSGTDTQYF.

V is TRBV28 and J is TRBJ1-4, with 7 bases aligning to TRBD1. This CDR3 is 14 amino acids long. V trimming: 7 bases; J trimming: 6 bases; junction bases outside the gene matches: 8. CDR1 MDHEN and CDR2 SYDVKM come from the germline V gene. The CDR3 sequence is CASKLPGQYEKLFF. As DNA, the CDR3 is TGTGCCAGCAAACTCCCGGGACAGTATGAAAAACTGTTTTTT.

This clone appeared a single time. The J gene is TRBJ1-6, the V gene TRBV30, with TRBD1 as a possible D gene (6 bases). The CDR3 is 12 amino acids. Germline CDR1 GTSNPN, CDR2 SVGIG (reference sequence). Trimming removed 5 bases from V and 12 bases from J, with 14 bases in between. The DNA of the CDR3 is TGTGCCTGGGACAGGCTGACGGGACCCCTCCACTTT. The encoded protein is CAWDRLTGPLHF.

V gene TRBV11-2 combines with J gene TRBJ2-7; TRBD1 is a possible D gene (6 bases). Germline CDR1 is SGHAT and CDR2 is FQNNGV. CDR3 length: 15 amino acids. Trimming cost V 1 base and J 3 bases, with 13 bases left between them. The CDR3 nucleotides read TGTGCCAGCAGCTTAGCCGGACAGATGAACTACGAGCAGTACTTC. Its protein product is CASSLAGQMNYEQYF.

The chain couples TRBV6-5 to TRBJ2-1; TRBD1 matches at 7 bases. This CDR3 region has 15 residues. V lost 0 bases and J lost 9; bases outside the gene matches: 8. Germline CDR1 and CDR2: MNHEY and SVGAGI. The CDR3 region is CASSYSKQGKAEQFF. CDR3 DNA sequence: TGTGCCAGCAGTTACTCGAAACAGGGGAAGGCTGAGCAGTTCTTC.

CDR3 sequence (DNA): TGTGCCTGGAGTGGCCCTACCGGAGGGGCCGGTATAGCTTTCTTT. The encoded protein is CAWSGPTGGAGIAFF. The chain links TRBV30 to TRBJ1-1; tentative D call: TRBD1 (5 bases). From germline, CDR1 is GTSNPN and CDR2 SVGIG (reference sequence). Deletions cut 1 base from V and 10 bases from J, with 22 bases between. The CDR3 runs 15 residues.

This clone has a single count. The V gene is TRBV30, the J gene TRBJ1-2, with 8 bases aligning to TRBD1. Germline CDR1 GTSNPN, CDR2 SVGIG (reference sequence). This CDR3 has 14 amino acids. V lost 2 bases, J lost 2 bases, and 4 bases stayed unmatched. CDR3 DNA sequence: TGTGCCTGGAGTTCTAGACAGGGGAACTATGGCTACACCTTC. Protein product: CAWSSRQGNYGYTF.

The chain is built from TRBV2 and TRBJ2-3, with 11 bases that match TRBD2. Germline values: CDR1 SNHLY, CDR2 FYNNEI. The CDR3 covers 16 residues. With V trimmed by 5 bases and J by 5 bases, 9 bases remained unmatched. The CDR3 here is CASSILAGVVKDTQYF. The CDR3 nucleotides read TGTGCCAGCAGTATACTAGCGGGAGTTGTTAAAGATACGCAGTATTTT.

The chain links TRBV19 to TRBJ2-7; D is unclear. Germline loops: CDR1 LNHDA, CDR2 SQIVND (reference sequence). The CDR3 totals 16 residues. Trimming took off 5 bases at V and 4 bases at J, with 21 bases between the two ends. The CDR3 DNA sequence: TGTGCCAGTAGTCTCCAACACCGTGCACCACCGTACGAGCAGTACTTC. It codes for CASSLQHRAPPYEQYF.

V and J are TRBV5-8 and TRBJ1-5; no clear D. V was cut by 6 bases and J by 9 bases, with 22 bases left in between. The CDR3 runs 15 residues. Germline V CDR1 and CDR2: SGHTS, YDEGEE. The CDR3 protein is CASITRGAVGRPQHF. The CDR3 DNA follows: TGTGCCAGCATCACCAGAGGAGCGGTTGGGCGGCCCCAGCATTTT.

J is TRBJ2-1 and V is TRBV11-3; TRBD1 matches 9 bases. The CDR3 is 17 amino acids. The V gene end was trimmed by 2 bases and the J gene end by 4 bases; junction bases not matched to a gene: 9. The V gene's germline CDR1 is SGHNT and CDR2 YENEEA. The DNA for the CDR3 is TGTGCCAGCAGCTTACTTCCGGGACAGGGTATATACAATGAGCAGTTCTTC. It codes for CASSLLPGQGIYNEQFF.

This clone was picked up one time. The chain employs TRBV4-1 and TRBJ1-1; D is perhaps TRBD1 (5 bases). The germline V gene has CDR1 MGHRA and CDR2 YSYEKL. This CDR3 is built from 19 residues. The V gene lost 1 base and the J gene lost 0 bases, with 21 bases spanning the gap. As DNA, the CDR3 is TGCGCCAGCAGCCAAGGAGCATTGACAGAAAGTTACATGAACACTGAAGCTTTCTTT. It codes for CASSQGALTESYMNTEAFF.